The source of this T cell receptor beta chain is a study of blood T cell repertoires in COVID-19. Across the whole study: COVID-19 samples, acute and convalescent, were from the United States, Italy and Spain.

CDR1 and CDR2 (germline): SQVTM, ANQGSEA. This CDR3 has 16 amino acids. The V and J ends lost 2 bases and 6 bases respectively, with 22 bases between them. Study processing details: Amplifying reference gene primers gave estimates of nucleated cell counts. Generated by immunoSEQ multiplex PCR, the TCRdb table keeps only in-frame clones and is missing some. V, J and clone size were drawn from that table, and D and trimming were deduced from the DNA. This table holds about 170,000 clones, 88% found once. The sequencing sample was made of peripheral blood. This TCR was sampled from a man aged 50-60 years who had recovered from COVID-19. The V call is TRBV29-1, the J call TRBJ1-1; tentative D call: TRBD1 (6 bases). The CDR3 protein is CSVEIRAGVFGSEAFF. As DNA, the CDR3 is TGCAGCGTTGAAATTAGGGCAGGGGTTTTTGGTTCTGAAGCTTTCTTT. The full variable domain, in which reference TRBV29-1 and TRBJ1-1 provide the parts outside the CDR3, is SAVISQKPSRDICQRGTSLTIQCQVDSQVTMMFWYRQQPGQSLTLIATANQGSEATYESGFVIDKFPISRPNLTFSTLTVSNMSPEDSSIYLCSVEIRAGVFGSEAFFGQGTRLTVV.